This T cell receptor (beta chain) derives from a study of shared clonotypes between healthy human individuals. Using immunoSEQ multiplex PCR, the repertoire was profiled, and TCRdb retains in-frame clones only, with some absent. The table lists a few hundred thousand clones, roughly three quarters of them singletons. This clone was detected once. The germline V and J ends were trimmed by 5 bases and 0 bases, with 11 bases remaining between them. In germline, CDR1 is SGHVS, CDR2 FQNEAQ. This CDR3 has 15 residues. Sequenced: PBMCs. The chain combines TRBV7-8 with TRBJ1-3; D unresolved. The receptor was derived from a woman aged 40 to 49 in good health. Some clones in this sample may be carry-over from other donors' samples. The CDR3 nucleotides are TGTGCCAGCAGCCCCGGGCGGGACTCTGGAAACACCATATATTTT. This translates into CASSPGRDSGNTIYF.